This entry features one T cell receptor beta chain sequence. Its antigen is not identified. The sample belongs to a study of T cell responses to AZD1222 COVID-19 vaccine. CDR3 length: 15 amino acids. V was shortened by 0 bases and J by 2 bases, with 9 bases between the two germline ends. Looked up from germline, CDR1 is SGDLS and CDR2 is YYNGEE. Using immunoSEQ multiplex PCR, the repertoire was profiled, and TCRdb retains in-frame clones only, with some absent. The sample holds more than 85,000 clones, around 73% seen once. Overall study results and limits: Reports indicate that nearly half of spike-specific TCRs are directed at unmutated variant regions. Vaccine-associated CD4 TCRs ranged over spike, dominating at 160-218 and 743-854. After the peak T cell response, and only then, were repertoires sampled. Baseline seropositives among AZD1222 recipients totaled only five to seven.

Source: peripheral blood, taken on day 0 of AZD1222 vaccination. The chain combines TRBV9 with TRBJ1-3; possibly TRBD1 for D (5 bases). The TCR originated in an adult in good health. The CDR3 sequence: CASSVDAGTGNTIYF. In DNA, the CDR3 is TGTGCCAGCAGCGTAGATGCAGGGACTGGAAACACCATATATTTT.